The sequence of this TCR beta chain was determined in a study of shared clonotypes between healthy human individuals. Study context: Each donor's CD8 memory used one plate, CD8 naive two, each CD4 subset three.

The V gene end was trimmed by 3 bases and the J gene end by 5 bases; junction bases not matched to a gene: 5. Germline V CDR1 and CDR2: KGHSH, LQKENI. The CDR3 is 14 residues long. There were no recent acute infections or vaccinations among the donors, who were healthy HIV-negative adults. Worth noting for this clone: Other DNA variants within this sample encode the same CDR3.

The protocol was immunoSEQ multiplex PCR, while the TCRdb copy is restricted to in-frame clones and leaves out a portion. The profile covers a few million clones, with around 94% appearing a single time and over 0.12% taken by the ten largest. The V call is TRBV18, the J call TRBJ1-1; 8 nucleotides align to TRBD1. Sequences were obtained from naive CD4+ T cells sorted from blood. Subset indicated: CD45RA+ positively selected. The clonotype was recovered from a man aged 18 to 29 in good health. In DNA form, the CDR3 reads TGTGCCAGCTCACCCGGACAGGGTGAAACTGAAGCTTTCTTT. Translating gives CASSPGQGETEAFF.